The source of this TCR beta chain is a study of T cells in localized non-small cell lung cancer (dated by TCRdb to the early 2020s). About the full investigation: The study analyzed T cell repertoires of over 200 early-stage NSCLC patients, comparing tumors and uninvolved tumor-adjacent lungs. The cohort comprised 200 to 300 treatment-naïve NSCLC patients with resected, localized lung tumors. Of the NSCLC patients, 129 were male and about a hundred were female, and the mean age was around 70 years.

TCR beta CDR3 regions were sequenced from DNA using the immunoSEQ Assay. In the original analysis: To compute T cell density, TCR beta template counts were normalized to usable DNA, which was estimated by amplifying housekeeping genes. The preseqR package was used to estimate richness by extrapolating to 400,000 templates for PBMC samples and to 120,000 templates for tissue samples. Clonality was defined by subtracting Pielou's evenness from one. Differential abundance testing on productive amino-acid clonotypes, with a minimum total count of 5 and an alpha of 0.1, was used to identify tissue-enriched TCRs. The Jaccard Index and the Morisita Overlap Index were used to measure repertoire overlap between compartments. GLIPH grouped TCR beta CDR3s together with public tetramer-defined viral CDR3s, and a viral motif had to include at least three viral sequences and show V-gene enrichment. Here the immuneACCESS table is served through TCRdb, limited to in-frame sequences with V and J called. Missing clones are a known gap in these copies; in checked studies unresolved V genes cover under half, and the rest lacks a known reason. That table is the source of V, J and clone size, and D and trimming were worked out from the DNA. The sample data list a few thousand clones, and about 85% of these were observed just once. About 9.1% of the sample belongs to the ten largest clones.

At diagnosis, tumor, uninvolved tumor-adjacent lung and peripheral blood were collected and then preserved as a mix of FFPE and fresh-frozen material. For TCR repertoire profiling, the blood samples were analyzed as peripheral blood mononuclear cells. Turning to this clone: Its binding antigen is unknown. The input lacks base qualities; no much larger clone sits a single base away.

Broad study findings and their caveats: Because the study design was exploratory, TCR variables were selected using unadjusted p-values without false-discovery rate correction. A median of 57 of the top 100 tumor clones were detected in paired uninvolved adjacent lung, and around 30 of these tumor clones were also found among the top 100 clones of the paired uninvolved adjacent lung. The highest T cell clonality was observed in uninvolved tumor-adjacent lung, where clonality exceeded that of tumor, suggesting that antigenic responses were more focused in uninvolved tumor-adjacent lung. Higher T cell density in blood was associated with longer overall survival, whereas higher clonality in adjacent lung was associated with shorter survival. Because multi-region sequencing of the tumors was not done, intratumor heterogeneity could not be ruled out.

The CDR3 goes from the cysteine to the phenylalanine over 14 residues. Only the CDR3 DNA stays, 42 bases, in frame from base 1. V lost 6 bases and J lost 0 bases, and the count of bases not matched to a germline gene is 2. CDR1 and CDR2, per the germline V gene, are ENHRY and SYGVKD. Sequenced here: PBMCs, sampled before any cancer treatment. This clonotype originated in a woman aged 35 to 69 with stage II lung adenocarcinoma. This receptor chain uses TRBV10-3 and TRBJ2-7; 10 bases in the junction line up with TRBD2. CDR3 sequence: CAIRAGGSSYEQYF. Read as DNA, the sequence is TGTGCCATCAGAGCGGGAGGGAGCTCCTACGAGCAGTACTTC.